Shown below are 8 T cell receptor beta chains from a single sample sequenced in a study of molecular identifiers for immune sequencing clone quantification. TCRdb recomputed calls from the PCR reads with MiXCR, one row per CDR3 protein. Of 550,000 to 750,000 distinct CDR3 sequences in the sample, approximately 20% were seen once. Sequenced material: naive CD8+ T cells from blood, with Jurkat cell RNA spiked in. This sample's subset: FACS-sorted CD8+CD4-CCR7+CD45RA+ naive T cells. Receptor source: a human donor in good health. Some libraries in this study had Jurkat cell RNA spiked in.

This clonotype was detected ten times or more. This sequence joins TRBV5-6 and TRBJ2-7; 7 bases map to TRBD1. The germline gives CDR1 SGHDT, CDR2 YYEEEE. V shed 3 bases and J 0 bases; nucleotides not matched to a gene: 6. This CDR3 has 15 amino acids. The CDR3 DNA follows: TGTGCCAGCAGCTGGCCGGGACAGAACTCCTACGAGCAGTACTTC. This sequence encodes CASSWPGQNSYEQYF.

Remarks on this clonotype: A much larger clone lies a single base off, so this may be a read error. The chain is built from TRBV28 and TRBJ1-1; maybe TRBD1 (5 bases). Germline CDR1 reads MDHEN; CDR2 reads SYDVKM. The CDR3 runs to 11 residues. The CDR3 coding sequence is TGTGCCAGCACCGGCGGGGGAGAAGCTTCCTTT. It yields the protein CASTGGGEASF.

This clonotype came up many times. V usage is TRBV4-3 and J usage is TRBJ1-3; D may be TRBD1 (5 bases). CDR3 length: 14 amino acids. Looked up from germline, CDR1 is LGHNA and CDR2 is YSLEER. V lost 4 bases and J lost 4, with 11 bases in between. The DNA for the CDR3 is TGCGCCAGCAGCCCCGACGGGGCGGGAAACACCATATATTTT. It yields the protein CASSPDGAGNTIYF.

At least ten counts were recorded for this clonotype. The chain combines TRBV5-1 with TRBJ2-7; D may be TRBD2 (5 bases). CDR1 and CDR2 from the germline V gene are SGHRS and YFSETQ. The CDR3 totals 17 residues. Between the trimmed V and J ends, which lost 4 bases and 5 bases, there was a span of 25 bases. The CDR3 sequence is CASSQGPPSQISHEQYF. The CDR3 DNA sequence: TGCGCCAGCAGCCAAGGGCCTCCTAGCCAAATTAGCCACGAGCAGTACTTC.

This clonotype was picked up many times. The chain employs TRBV6-2 or TRBV6-3 and TRBJ1-5; no firm D call. CDR3 length: 12 residues. V was shortened by 2 bases and J by 5 bases, with 4 bases between the two germline ends. Germline loops: CDR1 MNHEY, CDR2 SVGEGT. The CDR3 DNA is TGTGCCAGCAGTTACCTGGATCAGCCCCAGCATTTT. This translates into CASSYLDQPQHF.

This clonotype has only a few counts. J is TRBJ1-3 and V is TRBV13; D is perhaps TRBD1 (5 bases). The CDR3 sequence is 15 residues long. The germline gives CDR1 PRHDT, CDR2 FYEKMQ (reference sequence). Trimming removed 1 base at V and 5 bases at J, with 12 bases between. The CDR3 loop reads CASSLDGTDRNTIYF. In DNA, the CDR3 is TGTGCCAGCAGCTTAGACGGGACCGATCGAAACACCATATATTTT.

At least ten counts were recorded for this clonotype. The V gene is TRBV27, the J gene TRBJ2-3; 8 positions match TRBD2. After removal of 7 bases from V and 1 base from J, the junction contained 4 bases not matched to a gene. The CDR3 spans 14 residues. Germline V gene data show CDR1 as MNHEY and CDR2 as SMNVEV (reference sequence). CDR3 sequence (DNA): TGTGCCAGCACGGCGGGAGGAGGCACAGATACGCAGTATTTT. Its translation is CASTAGGGTDTQYF.

In regard to this clonotype: This sequence may be a read error, since a much larger clone differs from it by one base. This chain links TRBV12-3 or TRBV12-4 with TRBJ2-3; 9 bases are shared with TRBD1. V trimming: 0 bases; J trimming: 0 bases; junction bases outside the gene matches: 10. The CDR3 is made up of 19 amino acids. The CDR3 region has the DNA TGTGCCAGCAGTTTAGCGAAAGGACAGGGGTTAACTAGCACAGATACGCAGTATTTT. It encodes CASSLAKGQGLTSTDTQYF.